This T cell receptor (beta chain) was sequenced for a study of cytomegalovirus exposure and HLA in healthy donors. Overall study findings and caveats: Published work reported that the classifier diagnosed cytomegalovirus status with high specificity and sensitivity.

Amplification used 60 Vbeta primers and 13 Jbeta primers. Assay used: immunoSEQ multiplex PCR; TCRdb lists only in-frame clones, some missing. The repertoire holds about 170,000 clones, with more than 65% as singletons. Germline loops: CDR1 MNHEY, CDR2 SVGAGI. The CDR3 is made up of 11 amino acids. Trimming took 7 bases from V and 4 from J, leaving 7 bases between them. Concerning this clone itself: Its antigen is unidentified.

Sequenced sample: PBMCs. V gene TRBV6-5 combines with J gene TRBJ1-2; weak D call: TRBD1 (5 bases). The receptor was isolated from a male donor in good health and CMV-seronegative. This CDR3 reads CASTDSYGYTF. CDR3 nucleotides: TGTGCCAGCACCGACAGCTATGGCTACACCTTC.